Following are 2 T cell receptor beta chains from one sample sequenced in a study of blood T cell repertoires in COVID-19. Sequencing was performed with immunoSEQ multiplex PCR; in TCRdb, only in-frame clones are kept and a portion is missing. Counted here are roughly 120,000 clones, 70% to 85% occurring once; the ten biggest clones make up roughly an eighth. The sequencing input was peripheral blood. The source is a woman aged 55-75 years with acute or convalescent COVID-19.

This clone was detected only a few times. The CDR3, as DNA: TGTGCCAGCAGCCAGGAGGGTAGGGTAGCGGATAACACCGGGGAGCTGTTTTTT. It translates to CASSQEGRVADNTGELFF. The V call is TRBV4-2, the J call TRBJ2-2, with D perhaps TRBD2 (6 bases). Trimming removed 3 bases from V and 2 bases from J, with 19 bases in between. Per germline, CDR1 LGHNA and CDR2 YNFKEQ. The CDR3 runs 18 residues.

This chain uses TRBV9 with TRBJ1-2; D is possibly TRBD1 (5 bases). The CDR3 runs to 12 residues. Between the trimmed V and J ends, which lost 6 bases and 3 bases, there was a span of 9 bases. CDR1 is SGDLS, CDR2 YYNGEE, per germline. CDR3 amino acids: CASTGGDYGYTF. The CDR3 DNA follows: TGTGCCAGCACTGGGGGGGACTATGGCTACACCTTC.